The clone carrying this TCR beta chain was seen a single time. The data stem from a study of blood T cell repertoires in COVID-19. Across the whole study: Some COVID-19 samples were acute and others convalescent; all came from the United States, Italy and Spain.

From germline, CDR1 is SQVTM and CDR2 ANQGSEA. Trimming at V came to 5 bases and at J to 0 bases, leaving 3 bases not matched to a gene. The CDR3 loop spans 13 amino acids. Some clones are missing from TCRdb's copy, which holds only in-frame ones; the method was immunoSEQ multiplex PCR. The sample holds around 80,000 clones; more than 60% are singletons and the top ten take about 20%. The chain combines TRBV29-1 with TRBJ1-1, with 7 nucleotides matching TRBD1. Sequenced input: peripheral blood. The receptor comes from an elderly woman with active or convalescent COVID-19. DNA for the CDR3: TGCAGCGTTACAGGGGACATGAACACTGAAGCTTTCTTT. This encodes CSVTGDMNTEAFF.